These T cell receptor beta chains were read from a single sample in a study of blood T cell repertoires in COVID-19. Some clones are missing from TCRdb's copy, which holds only in-frame ones; the method was immunoSEQ multiplex PCR. This sample has approximately 170,000 clones, with 80% to 90% found just once. The sequencing sample was made of peripheral blood. All receptors derive from a man in his forties or fifties with active or convalescent COVID-19. Each CDR3 is given with its conserved first and last residue. A D gene is named only where the DNA matches it firmly. Only part of the rows carry a size: once, few, many, or a class if the clone is expanded.

size	D	J	V	CDR3	DNA
few	TRBD1	TRBJ1-1	TRBV2	CARRQGTMNTEAFF	TGTGCCAGAAGACAGGGGACCATGAACACTGAAGCTTTCTTT
few	-	TRBJ1-1	TRBV14	CASSRPGRLLTEAFF	TGTGCCAGCAGCCGACCGGGTCGGTTGCTAACTGAAGCTTTCTTT
-	TRBD2	TRBJ2-5	TRBV14	CASNPGILLAALQETQYF	TGTGCCAGCAATCCGGGAATCCTACTAGCGGCACTTCAAGAGACCCAGTACTTC
once	-	TRBJ1-2	TRBV11-2	CASSLGRAGYGYTF	TGTGCCAGCAGCTTAGGCAGGGCCGGCTATGGCTACACCTTC
-	TRBD1	TRBJ1-5	TRBV7-2	CASRQGAGQPQHF	TGTGCCAGCAGACAGGGGGCTGGTCAGCCCCAGCATTTT
once	-	TRBJ2-7	TRBV5-6	CASSRRGLVYEQYF	TGTGCCAGCAGTCGCAGGGGTTTAGTCTACGAGCAGTACTTC
few	-	TRBJ2-7	TRBV6-5	CASRPPDSSYEQYF	TGTGCCAGCAGACCTCCTGACAGCTCCTACGAGCAGTACTTC
-	TRBD2	TRBJ2-3	TRBV7-7	CASSLEYLADTDTQYF	TGTGCCAGCAGCTTAGAGTACCTAGCGGACACAGATACGCAGTATTTT
-	-	TRBJ1-1	TRBV7-2	CASSYTENTEAFF	TGTGCCAGCAGTTACACAGAGAACACTGAAGCTTTCTTT
-	-	TRBJ1-6	TRBV6-5	CASSYSGTKISPLHF	TGTGCCAGCAGTTACTCGGGGACAAAAATTTCACCCCTCCACTTT
-	-	TRBJ2-2	TRBV30	CAWSRRSGELFF	TGTGCCTGGAGTCGGAGGTCCGGGGAGCTGTTTTTT
-	TRBD1	TRBJ2-2	TRBV6-5	CASRDRGLTGELFF	TGTGCCAGCCGAGACAGGGGGCTCACCGGGGAGCTGTTTTTT
-	TRBD1	TRBJ2-1	TRBV11-3	CASSQADRGHEYNEQFF	TGTGCCAGCAGCCAAGCAGACAGGGGACATGAGTACAATGAGCAGTTCTTC
-	-	TRBJ1-2	TRBV6-5	CASSRGRRGYTF	TGTGCCAGCAGCCGGGGTCGGCGAGGCTACACCTTC
-	TRBD1	TRBJ2-6	TRBV3-1/TRBV3-2	CASSQGQGNGANVLTF	TGTGCCAGCAGCCAGGGACAGGGGAACGGGGCCAACGTCCTGACTTTC
-	TRBD1	TRBJ2-7	TRBV4-1	CASSQAPGQGDEQYF	TGCGCCAGCAGCCAAGCGCCGGGACAGGGGGACGAGCAGTACTTC
-	-	TRBJ1-4	TRBV20-1	CGGRGGEKLFF	TGCGGGGGGCGCGGGGGTGAAAAACTGTTTTTT
-	-	TRBJ1-2	TRBV10-3	CAISESLTDDGYTF	TGTGCCATCAGTGAGTCTTTGACAGATGATGGCTACACCTTC
-	-	TRBJ1-4	TRBV5-1	CASSLAGGREKLFF	TGCGCCAGCAGCTTGGCGGGGGGGCGTGAAAAACTGTTTTTT
-	TRBD1	TRBJ1-2	TRBV19	CASNEDRGLNYGYTF	TGTGCCAGTAATGAGGACAGGGGGTTAAACTATGGCTACACCTTC
-	-	TRBJ2-5	TRBV29-1	CSVELLRSQETQYF	TGCAGCGTTGAATTGTTACGGAGCCAAGAGACCCAGTACTTC
-	-	TRBJ2-1	TRBV4-1	CASSQAPKSDEQFF	TGCGCCAGCAGCCAAGCCCCTAAATCTGATGAGCAGTTCTTC
once	TRBD1	TRBJ1-2	TRBV5-1	CASSLGTGGNGYTF	TGCGCCAGCAGTCTAGGAACAGGGGGCAATGGCTACACCTTC
-	TRBD1	TRBJ1-1	TRBV2	CASTWGQGSNTEAFF	TGTGCCAGCACATGGGGACAGGGTTCGAACACTGAAGCTTTCTTT
-	-	TRBJ2-7	TRBV7-2	CASSLDWGTPYEQYF	TGTGCCAGCAGCTTAGACTGGGGGACTCCCTACGAGCAGTACTTC
-	TRBD2	TRBJ2-1	TRBV6-2/TRBV6-3	CASSINSGGPNEQFF	TGTGCCAGCAGTATCAATAGCGGGGGGCCTAATGAGCAGTTCTTC
-	-	TRBJ1-2	TRBV28	CASSTTANYGYTF	TGTGCCAGCAGTACGACTGCTAACTATGGCTACACCTTC
-	TRBD1	TRBJ2-1	TRBV5-1	CASSLGDRGGGNEQFF	TGCGCCAGCAGCTTGGGAGACAGGGGGGGAGGCAATGAGCAGTTCTTC
-	TRBD1	TRBJ2-5	TRBV7-2	CASRPPSGGAETQYF	TGTGCCAGCAGGCCTCCTTCAGGGGGCGCGGAGACCCAGTACTTC
-	TRBD2	TRBJ2-1	TRBV9	CASGRGGEPPAFF	TGTGCCAGCGGACGGGGGGGAGAACCACCTGCGTTCTTC
-	TRBD2	TRBJ2-7	TRBV5-1	CASSRLAGDRDEQYF	TGCGCCAGCAGCCGACTAGCGGGAGATCGTGACGAGCAGTACTTC
-	-	TRBJ2-7	TRBV5-1	CASSIGQSSYEQYF	TGCGCCAGCAGCATAGGACAGTCCTCCTACGAGCAGTACTTC
-	TRBD1	TRBJ1-1	TRBV4-1	CASSSTGVNTEAFF	TGCGCCAGCAGCTCGACAGGGGTGAACACTGAAGCTTTCTTT
-	TRBD2	TRBJ2-5	TRBV30	CAWTGGEVRQETQYF	TGTGCCTGGACTGGGGGGGAGGTCCGGCAAGAGACCCAGTACTTC
once	TRBD2	TRBJ2-2	TRBV14	CASRLAGADTGELFF	TGTGCCAGCAGGCTAGCGGGGGCCGACACCGGGGAGCTGTTTTTT
-	TRBD1	TRBJ1-6	TRBV19	CASSSQGEPLHF	TGTGCCAGTTCTTCACAGGGGGAGCCCCTCCACTTT
-	TRBD1	TRBJ1-1	TRBV5-4	CASSFRDRELSEAFF	TGTGCCAGCAGCTTCCGGGACAGGGAGTTATCTGAAGCTTTCTTT
-	TRBD2	TRBJ2-7	TRBV7-6	CASSTGLALSYEQYF	TGTGCCAGCAGCACAGGACTAGCGCTCTCCTACGAGCAGTACTTC
-	-	TRBJ2-1	TRBV19	CASSIRGGLRNEQFF	TGTGCCAGTAGTATAAGGGGGGGGTTGAGGAATGAGCAGTTCTTC
-	-	TRBJ1-2	TRBV5-1	CASSLSGEGYTF	TGCGCCAGCAGCTTGTCGGGGGAGGGCTACACCTTC
-	-	TRBJ1-5	TRBV19	CASSPGNQPQHF	TGTGCCAGTAGTCCAGGGAATCAGCCCCAGCATTTT
-	-	TRBJ1-2	TRBV4-3	CASSQVKGPGDYTF	TGCGCCAGCAGCCAAGTAAAGGGCCCGGGGGACTACACCTTC
-	-	TRBJ1-2	TRBV7-3	CASSFIQGNGYTF	TGTGCCAGCAGCTTTATTCAGGGGAATGGCTACACCTTC
few	TRBD2	TRBJ2-1	TRBV24-1	CATSDPLAGDGNEQFF	TGTGCCACCAGTGATCCTCTAGCGGGAGACGGAAATGAGCAGTTCTTC